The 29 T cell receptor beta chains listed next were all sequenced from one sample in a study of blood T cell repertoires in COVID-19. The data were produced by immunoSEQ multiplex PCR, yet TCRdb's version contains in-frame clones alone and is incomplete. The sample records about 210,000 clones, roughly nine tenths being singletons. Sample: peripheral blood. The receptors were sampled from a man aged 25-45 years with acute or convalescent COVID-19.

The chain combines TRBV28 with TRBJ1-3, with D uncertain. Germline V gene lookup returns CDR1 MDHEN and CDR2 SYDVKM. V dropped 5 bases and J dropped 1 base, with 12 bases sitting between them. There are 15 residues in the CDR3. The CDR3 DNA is TGTGCCAGCAGTCTTCCCACGGGTTCTGGAAACACCATATATTTT. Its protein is CASSLPTGSGNTIYF.

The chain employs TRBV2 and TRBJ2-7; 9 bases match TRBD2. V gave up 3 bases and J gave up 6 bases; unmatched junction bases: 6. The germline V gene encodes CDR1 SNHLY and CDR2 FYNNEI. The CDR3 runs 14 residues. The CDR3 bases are TGTGCCAGCAGTGACGGCGCGGGGGGGCTCGAGCAGTACTTC. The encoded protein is CASSDGAGGLEQYF.

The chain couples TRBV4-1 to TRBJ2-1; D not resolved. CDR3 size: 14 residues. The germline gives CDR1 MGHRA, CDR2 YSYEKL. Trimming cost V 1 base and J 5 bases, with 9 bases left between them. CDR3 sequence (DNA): TGCGCCAGCAGCCAAGTCCCAGAAAACAATGAGCAGTTCTTC. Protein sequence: CASSQVPENNEQFF.

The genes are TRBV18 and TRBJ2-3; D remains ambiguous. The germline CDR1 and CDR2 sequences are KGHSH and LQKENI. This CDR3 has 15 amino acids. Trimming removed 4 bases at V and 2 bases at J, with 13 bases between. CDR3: CASSLQAFDTDTQYF. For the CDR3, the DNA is TGTGCCAGCTCACTCCAAGCGTTTGACACAGATACGCAGTATTTT. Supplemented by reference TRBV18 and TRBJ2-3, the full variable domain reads NAGVMQNPRHLVRRRGQEARLRCSPMKGHSHVYWYRQLPEEGLKFMVYLQKENIIDESGMPKERFSAEFPKEGPSILRIQQVVRGDSAAYFCASSLQAFDTDTQYFGPGTRLTVL.

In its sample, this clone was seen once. The CDR3 DNA is TGCGCCAGCAGCTTGCTAGCGGGAGACGACGAGCAGTACTTC. Translation: CASSLLAGDDEQYF. The chain couples TRBV5-1 to TRBJ2-7, with 10 bases identical to TRBD2. V shed 1 base and J 5 bases; nucleotides not matched to a gene: 3. CDR3 size: 14 residues. CDR1 is SGHRS and CDR2 is YFSETQ in the germline V gene.

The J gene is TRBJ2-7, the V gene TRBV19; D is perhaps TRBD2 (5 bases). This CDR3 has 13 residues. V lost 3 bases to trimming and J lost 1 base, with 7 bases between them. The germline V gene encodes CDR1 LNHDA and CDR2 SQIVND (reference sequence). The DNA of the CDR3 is TGTGCCAGTAGTATGGGAGATTCCTACGAGCAGTACTTC. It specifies CASSMGDSYEQYF.

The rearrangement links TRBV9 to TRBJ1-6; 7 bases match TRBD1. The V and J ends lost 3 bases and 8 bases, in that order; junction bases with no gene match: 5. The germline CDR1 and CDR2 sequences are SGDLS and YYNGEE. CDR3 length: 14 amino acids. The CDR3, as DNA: TGTGCCAGCAGCGCGGACAGGCTAGATTCACCCCTCCACTTT. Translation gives CASSADRLDSPLHF.

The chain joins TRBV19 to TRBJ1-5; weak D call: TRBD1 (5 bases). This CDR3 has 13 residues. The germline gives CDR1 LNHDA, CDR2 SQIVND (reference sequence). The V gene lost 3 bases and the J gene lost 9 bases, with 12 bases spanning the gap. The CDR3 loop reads CASSMIGDGPQHF. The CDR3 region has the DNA TGTGCCAGTAGTATGATAGGGGATGGGCCCCAGCATTTT. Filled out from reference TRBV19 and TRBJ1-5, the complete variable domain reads DGGITQSPKYLFRKEGQNVTLSCEQNLNHDAMYWYRQDPGQGLRLIYYSQIVNDFQKGDIAEGYSVSREKKESFPLTVTSAQKNPTAFYLCASSMIGDGPQHFGDGTRLSIL.

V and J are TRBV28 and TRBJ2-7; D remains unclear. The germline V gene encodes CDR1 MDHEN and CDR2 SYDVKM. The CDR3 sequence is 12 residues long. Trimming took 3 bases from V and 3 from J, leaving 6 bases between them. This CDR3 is CASSLSHYEQYF. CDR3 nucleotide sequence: TGTGCCAGCAGTTTGTCCCACTACGAGCAGTACTTC.

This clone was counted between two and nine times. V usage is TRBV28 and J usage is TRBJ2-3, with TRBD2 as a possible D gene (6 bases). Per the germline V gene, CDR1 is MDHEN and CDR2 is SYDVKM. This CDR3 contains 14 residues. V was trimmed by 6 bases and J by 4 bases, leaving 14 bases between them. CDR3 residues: CASSRGGVADTQYF. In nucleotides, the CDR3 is TGTGCCAGCAGCCGCGGAGGGGTCGCAGATACGCAGTATTTT.

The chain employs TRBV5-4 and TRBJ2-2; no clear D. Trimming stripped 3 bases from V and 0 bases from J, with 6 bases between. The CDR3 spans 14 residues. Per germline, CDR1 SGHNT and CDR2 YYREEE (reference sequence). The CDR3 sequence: CASSSDPNTGELFF. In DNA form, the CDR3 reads TGTGCCAGCAGCTCAGATCCGAACACCGGGGAGCTGTTTTTT.

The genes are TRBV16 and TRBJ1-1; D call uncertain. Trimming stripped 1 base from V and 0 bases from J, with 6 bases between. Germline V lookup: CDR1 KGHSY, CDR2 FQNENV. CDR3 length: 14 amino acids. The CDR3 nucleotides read TGTGCCAGCAGCCAATTTACAGTGAACACTGAAGCTTTCTTT. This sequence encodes CASSQFTVNTEAFF.

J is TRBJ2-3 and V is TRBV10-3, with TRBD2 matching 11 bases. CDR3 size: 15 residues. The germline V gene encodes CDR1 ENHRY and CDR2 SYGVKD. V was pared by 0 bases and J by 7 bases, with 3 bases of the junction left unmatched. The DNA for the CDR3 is TGTGCCATCAGTGAGTCAATAGCGGGGGGGCATACGCAGTATTTT. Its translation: CAISESIAGGHTQYF.

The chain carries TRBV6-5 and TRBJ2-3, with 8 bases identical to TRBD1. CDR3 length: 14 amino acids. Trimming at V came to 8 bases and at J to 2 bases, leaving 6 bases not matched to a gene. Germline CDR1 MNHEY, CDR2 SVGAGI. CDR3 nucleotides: TGTGCCAGCGGGAACAGGGGGTACACAGATACGCAGTATTTT. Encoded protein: CASGNRGYTDTQYF.

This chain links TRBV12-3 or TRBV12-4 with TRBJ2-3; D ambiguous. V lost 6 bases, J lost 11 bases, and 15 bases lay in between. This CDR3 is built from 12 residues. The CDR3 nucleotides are TGTGCCAGCAGCCGCACCCGAGCTCAGCAGTATTTT. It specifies CASSRTRAQQYF.

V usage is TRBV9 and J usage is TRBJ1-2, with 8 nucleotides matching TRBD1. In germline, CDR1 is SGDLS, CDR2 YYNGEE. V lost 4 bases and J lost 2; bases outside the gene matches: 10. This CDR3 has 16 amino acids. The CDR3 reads CASSPNPRGRNYGYTF. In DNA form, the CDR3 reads TGTGCCAGCAGCCCCAACCCCAGGGGGCGAAACTATGGCTACACCTTC.

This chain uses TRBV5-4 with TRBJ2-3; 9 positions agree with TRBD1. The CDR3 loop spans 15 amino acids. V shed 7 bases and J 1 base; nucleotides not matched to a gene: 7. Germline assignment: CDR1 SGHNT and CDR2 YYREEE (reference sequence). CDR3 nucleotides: TGTGCCAGCGCCAGGGACAGGGCCGGCACAGATACGCAGTATTTT. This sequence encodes CASARDRAGTDTQYF. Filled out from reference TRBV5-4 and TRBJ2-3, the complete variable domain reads ETGVTQSPTHLIKTRGQQVTLRCSSQSGHNTVSWYQQALGQGPQFIFQYYREEENGRGNFPPRFSGLQFPNYSSELNVNALELDDSALYLCASARDRAGTDTQYFGPGTRLTVL.

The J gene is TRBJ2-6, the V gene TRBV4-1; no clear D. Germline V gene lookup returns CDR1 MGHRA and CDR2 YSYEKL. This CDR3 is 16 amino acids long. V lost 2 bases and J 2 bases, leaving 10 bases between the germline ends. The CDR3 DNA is TGCGCCAGCAGCCAATCGATCAGTACTGGGGCCAACGTCCTGACTTTC. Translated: CASSQSISTGANVLTF.

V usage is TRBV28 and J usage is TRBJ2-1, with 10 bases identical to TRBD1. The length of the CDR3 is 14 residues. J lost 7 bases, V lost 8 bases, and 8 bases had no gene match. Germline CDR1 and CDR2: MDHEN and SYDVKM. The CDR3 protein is CASGGQGGRNEQFF. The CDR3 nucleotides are TGTGCCAGCGGCGGACAGGGGGGTAGGAATGAGCAGTTCTTC.

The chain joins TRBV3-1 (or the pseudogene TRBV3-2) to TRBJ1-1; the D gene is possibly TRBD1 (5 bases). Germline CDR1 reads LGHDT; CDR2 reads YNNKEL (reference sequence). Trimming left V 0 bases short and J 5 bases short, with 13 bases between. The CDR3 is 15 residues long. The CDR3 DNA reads TGTGCCAGCAGCCAAGAGGGAAGCGGGGGGACTGAAGCTTTCTTT. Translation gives CASSQEGSGGTEAFF.

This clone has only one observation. For the CDR3, the DNA is TGTGCCAGTAGTACCCTACGACAGTTTTTTACGGACACTGAAGCTTTCTTT. Translating it yields CASSTLRQFFTDTEAFF. The chain carries TRBV19 and TRBJ1-1, with a possible D match to TRBD1 (5 bases). The germline V gene has CDR1 LNHDA and CDR2 SQIVND (reference sequence). CDR3 length: 17 amino acids. V lost 4 bases, J lost 3 bases, and 21 bases lay in between.

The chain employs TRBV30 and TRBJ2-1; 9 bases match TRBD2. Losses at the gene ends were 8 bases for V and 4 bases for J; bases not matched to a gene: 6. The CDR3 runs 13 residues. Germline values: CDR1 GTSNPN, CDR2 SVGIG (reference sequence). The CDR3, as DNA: TGTGCCGGGCCTGCGGGAGGGTACAATGAGCAGTTCTTC. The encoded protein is CAGPAGGYNEQFF.

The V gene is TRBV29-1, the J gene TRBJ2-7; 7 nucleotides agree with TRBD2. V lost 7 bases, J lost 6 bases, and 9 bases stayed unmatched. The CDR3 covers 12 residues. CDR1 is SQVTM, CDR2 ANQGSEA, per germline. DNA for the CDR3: TGCAGCGCTGGGAGGGATTCGGCCGAGCAGTACTTC. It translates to CSAGRDSAEQYF.

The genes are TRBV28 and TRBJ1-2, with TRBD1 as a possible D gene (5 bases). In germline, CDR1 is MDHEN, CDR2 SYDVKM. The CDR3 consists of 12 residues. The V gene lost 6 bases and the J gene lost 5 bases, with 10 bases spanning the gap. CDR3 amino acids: CASSNTGYGYTF. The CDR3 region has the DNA TGTGCCAGCAGCAACACAGGATATGGCTACACCTTC.

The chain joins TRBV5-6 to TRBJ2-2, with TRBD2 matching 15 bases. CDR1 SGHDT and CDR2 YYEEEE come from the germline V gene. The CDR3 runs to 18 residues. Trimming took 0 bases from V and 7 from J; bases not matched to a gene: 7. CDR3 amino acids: CASSLARTSGGAGGELFF. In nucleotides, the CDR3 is TGTGCCAGCAGCTTGGCCCGGACTAGCGGGGGGGCTGGCGGGGAGCTGTTTTTT.

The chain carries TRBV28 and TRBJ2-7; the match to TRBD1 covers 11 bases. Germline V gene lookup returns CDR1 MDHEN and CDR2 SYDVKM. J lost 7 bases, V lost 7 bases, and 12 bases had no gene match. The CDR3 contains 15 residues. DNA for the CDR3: TGTGCCAGCACCCCAAACGGACAGGGGGCGAGGGAGCAGTACTTC. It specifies CASTPNGQGAREQYF.

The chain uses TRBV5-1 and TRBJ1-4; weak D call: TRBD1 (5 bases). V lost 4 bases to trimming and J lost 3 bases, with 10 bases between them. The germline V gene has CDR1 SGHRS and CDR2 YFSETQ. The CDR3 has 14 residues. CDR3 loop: CASSDGTPNEKLFF. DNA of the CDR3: TGCGCCAGCAGCGACGGGACTCCTAATGAAAAACTGTTTTTT.

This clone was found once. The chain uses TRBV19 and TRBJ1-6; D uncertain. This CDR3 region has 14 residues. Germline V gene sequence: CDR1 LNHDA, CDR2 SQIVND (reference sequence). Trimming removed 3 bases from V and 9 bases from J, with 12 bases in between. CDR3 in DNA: TGTGCCAGTAGTATCCCGGGATCCAGTTCACCCCTCCACTTT. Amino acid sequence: CASSIPGSSSPLHF.

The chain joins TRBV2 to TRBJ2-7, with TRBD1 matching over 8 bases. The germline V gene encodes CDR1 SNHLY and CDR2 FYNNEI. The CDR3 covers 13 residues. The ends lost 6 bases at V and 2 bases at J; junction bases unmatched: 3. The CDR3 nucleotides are TGTGCCAGCAGATCGGGACAGGCCTACGAGCAGTACTTC. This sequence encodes CASRSGQAYEQYF.